The clone carrying this T cell receptor (beta chain) was observed a handful of times. Patients from Seattle were sampled longitudinally, starting during active infection. This sample is drawn from a study of blood T cell repertoires in COVID-19. Across the study: Samples came from the United States, Italy and Spain, spanning acute and convalescent COVID-19.

Authors' methods: Using reference gene primer amplification, nucleated cell counts were estimated. Using immunoSEQ multiplex PCR, the repertoire was profiled, and TCRdb retains in-frame clones only, with some absent. V and J calls plus clone size are reproduced from that table; the DNA served to infer D and trimming. The sample consists of about 180,000 clones, 80% to 85% of them appearing once. Germline values: CDR1 LNHDA, CDR2 SQIVND (reference sequence). Trimming cost V 4 bases and J 3 bases; bases outside gene matches: 9. The CDR3 is made up of 15 amino acids. The sequence came from a woman in her seventies with COVID-19, enrolled during active disease. The material sequenced was peripheral blood. V usage is TRBV19 and J usage is TRBJ2-7, with TRBD1 matching over 7 bases. This chain's CDR3 is CASSTKGAPFYEQYF. For the CDR3, the DNA is TGTGCCAGTAGTACAAAGGGGGCTCCATTCTACGAGCAGTACTTC.